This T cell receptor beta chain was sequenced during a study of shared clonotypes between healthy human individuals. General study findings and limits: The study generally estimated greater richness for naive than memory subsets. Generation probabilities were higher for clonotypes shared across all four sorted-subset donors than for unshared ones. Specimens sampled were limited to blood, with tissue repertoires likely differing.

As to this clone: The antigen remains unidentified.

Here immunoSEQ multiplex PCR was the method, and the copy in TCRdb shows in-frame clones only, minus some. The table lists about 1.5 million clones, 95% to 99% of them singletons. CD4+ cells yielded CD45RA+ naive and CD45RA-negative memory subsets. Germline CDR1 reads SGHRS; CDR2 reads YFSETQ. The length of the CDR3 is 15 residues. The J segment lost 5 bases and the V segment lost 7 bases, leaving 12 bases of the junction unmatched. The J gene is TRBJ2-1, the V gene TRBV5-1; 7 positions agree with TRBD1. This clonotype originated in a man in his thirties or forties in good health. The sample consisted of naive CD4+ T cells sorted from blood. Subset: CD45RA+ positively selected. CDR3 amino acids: CASVNRGKGNNEQFF. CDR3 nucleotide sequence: TGCGCCAGCGTAAACAGGGGTAAGGGGAACAATGAGCAGTTCTTC.